Each of the 2 T cell receptor beta chains below was sequenced from the same sample in a study of blood T cells in healthy people across ages (dated by TCRdb to the mid-2010s). Libraries came from 5' RACE. Sequencer: Illumina HiSeq 2500. A second PCR of roughly 7 to 12 cycles was run with a J-beta primer mix and a sample-barcoded 5' primer. TCRdb reworked the public reads: Q25 trimming with fastp, MiXCR clone assembly, productive beta chains retained. Every entry covers one CDR3 protein and lists the most common genes and DNA from its rows. Counted in this sample were approximately 770,000 distinct CDR3 sequences; about 62% of them appeared once. The ten largest clones represent around 20% of the sample. Source material: blood. Source of these receptors: a man aged 25-40 years in good health.

The V gene is TRBV11-1, the J gene TRBJ1-2; D unclear. Germline CDR1 SGHAT, CDR2 FQDESV (reference sequence). The V gene lost 5 bases and the J gene lost 4 bases, with 11 bases spanning the gap. CDR3 size: 13 residues. The DNA for the CDR3 is TGTGCCAGCAGCAGGGCCAGCTCCTATGGCTACACCTTC. Translating it yields CASSRASSYGYTF.

This clonotype was recorded a few times. The chain has TRBV4-3 and TRBJ2-1; a weak D match, TRBD2 (5 bases). This CDR3 comprises 15 residues. Trimming took off 1 base at V and 9 bases at J, with 16 bases between the two ends. The germline gives CDR1 LGHNA, CDR2 YSLEER. In DNA form, the CDR3 reads TGCGCCAGCAGCCAAGCTAAAATGAGCGGCGGTGAGCAGTTCTTC. Its protein product is CASSQAKMSGGEQFF.